This T cell receptor beta chain was retrieved from a study of T cells after yellow fever vaccination. Study background: Preparation used SMART-Seq v4 Ultra Low Input for the low-cell-number fractions.

This clonotype appeared a few times. Its specificity is not known. Study results and limitations: Weaker overall, the secondary response nonetheless peaked faster (day 5 versus 15).

Trimming stripped 4 bases from V and 6 bases from J, with 18 bases between. CDR3 length: 15 amino acids. CDR1 SGHNT and CDR2 YYREEE come from the germline V gene (reference sequence). TCRdb reprocessed the 5' RACE reads with MiXCR, giving one entry per CDR3 protein. The repertoire consists of 300,000 or so distinct CDR3 sequences, with 10% to 15% occurring once and the leading ten covering 0.5% to 0.6%. This receptor was obtained from a young man who received the YFV17D yellow fever vaccine. The sequenced sample was CD4+ T cells sorted from PBMCs, obtained 45 days after the yellow fever booster vaccination. This chain joins TRBV5-4 and TRBJ2-3; D not certain. The CDR3 is CASSPGPTDGDTQYF. CDR3 DNA: TGTGCCAGCAGCCCTGGACCGACCGACGGGGATACGCAGTATTTT.